These 7 T cell receptor beta chains originate from one sample sequenced in a study of T-cell reconstitution after alpha-beta-depleted transplantation in children. Preparation of the TCRbeta library involved a method that used unique molecular identifiers. TCRdb called the PCR reads again in MiXCR, with one record for every CDR3 protein. Here the sample spans 610,000 or so distinct CDR3 sequences, approximately 30% being singletons. Here the sequenced sample was PBMCs, taken before TCRalphabeta/CD19-depleted stem cell transplant. The receptors here all came from a boy in the first two years of life with Wiskott-Aldrich syndrome, due to receive a stem cell transplant.

This chain uses TRBV20-1 with TRBJ2-5, with no clear D. Between the trimmed V and J ends, which lost 4 bases and 5 bases, there was a span of 20 bases. Germline V CDR1 and CDR2: DFQATT, SNEGSKA (reference sequence). The CDR3 extends over 15 amino acids. The CDR3 protein is CSAKGPTGRAETQYF. The DNA of the CDR3 is TGCAGTGCTAAGGGCCCAACGGGTAGGGCGGAGACCCAGTACTTC.

Only a few counts were recorded for this clonotype. This chain links TRBV25-1 with TRBJ1-2, with D uncertain. Trimming stripped 0 bases from V and 10 bases from J, with 6 bases between. CDR1 MGHDK and CDR2 SYGVNS come from the germline V gene. The CDR3 loop spans 11 amino acids. The CDR3 reads CASSEYSHYTF. In nucleotides, the CDR3 is TGTGCCAGCAGTGAATATTCCCACTACACCTTC.

The sample holds a few counts of this clonotype. The chain combines TRBV5-1 with TRBJ2-3; TRBD1 might be the D (5 bases). The CDR3 contains 13 residues. Germline lookup yields CDR1 SGHRS and CDR2 YFSETQ. The V and J ends lost 6 bases and 2 bases respectively, with 10 bases between them. CDR3 residues: CASKDGHTDTQYF. The CDR3 bases are TGCGCCAGCAAGGACGGACACACAGATACGCAGTATTTT. Full variable domain (rest looked up from reference TRBV5-1 and TRBJ2-3): KAGVTQTPRYLIKTRGQQVTLSCSPISGHRSVSWYQQTPGQGLQFLFEYFSETQRNKGNFPGRFSGRQFSNSRSEMNVSTLELGDSALYLCASKDGHTDTQYFGPGTRLTVL.

V and J are TRBV6-1 and TRBJ1-6; D is uncertain. V was trimmed by 1 base and J by 8 bases, leaving 12 bases between them. The CDR3 is made up of 15 amino acids. CDR1 MNHNS and CDR2 SASEGT come from the germline V gene. The CDR3 sequence is CASSEVTLVYSPLHF. DNA for the CDR3: TGTGCCAGCAGTGAAGTGACGTTGGTGTATTCACCCCTCCACTTT.

The table lists this clonotype with a few counts. The chain employs TRBV20-1 and TRBJ2-1; 12 bases are a match to TRBD2. CDR3 length: 14 amino acids. Germline trimming cut 1 base from V and 9 bases from J; bases unmatched to any gene: 4. Germline values: CDR1 DFQATT, CDR2 SNEGSKA (reference sequence). The CDR3 is CSARGLAGEVEQFF. CDR3 bases: TGCAGTGCTAGAGGACTAGCGGGAGAGGTTGAGCAGTTCTTC.

This clonotype was found a few times. The V call is TRBV28, the J call TRBJ2-5; TRBD2 matches at 12 bases. J was trimmed by 4 bases and V by 6 bases; bases with no gene match: 9. This CDR3 is built from 16 residues. Looked up from germline, CDR1 is MDHEN and CDR2 is SYDVKM. CDR3 amino acids: CASRRKLAGGRETQYF. The CDR3 nucleotides are TGTGCCAGCAGGCGAAAACTAGCGGGAGGTCGAGAGACCCAGTACTTC. The variable domain in full, with the rest retrieved from reference TRBV28 and TRBJ2-5, is DVKVTQSSRYLVKRTGEKVFLECVQDMDHENMFWYRQDPGLGLRLIYFSYDVKMKEKGDIPEGYSVSREKKERFSLILESASTNQTSMYLCASRRKLAGGRETQYFGPGTRLLVL.

Many counts were recorded for this clonotype. This chain connects TRBV7-8 to TRBJ2-5; D is perhaps TRBD1 (5 bases). Germline-derived CDR1 and CDR2 are SGHVS and FQNEAQ. Trimming left V 1 base short and J 4 bases short, with 10 bases between. This CDR3 has 14 amino acids. The CDR3 DNA reads as TGTGCCAGCAGCTTAGAAGGCAGGGTAGAGACCCAGTACTTC. Its translation: CASSLEGRVETQYF.